The clone carrying this T cell receptor beta chain appeared many times. Its antigen remains unknown. The sample is drawn from a study of T cells after yellow fever vaccination. UMIs and a universal primer site were added when TCR cDNA was made by 5'RACE template switching. TCRdb re-called the 5' RACE reads through MiXCR, storing one row per CDR3 protein. Of roughly 120,000 distinct CDR3 sequences in the sample, about 7.8% were seen once. Overall study results and limits: Reappearance after the booster was observed for most primary-vaccination clones (around 95% CD4, roughly 90% CD8). Abundant bulk-derived clonotypes could contaminate FACS-sorted repertoires.

The V segment lost 6 bases and the J segment 5 bases; nucleotides outside the gene matches: 7. The CDR3 is 15 amino acids. Germline V gene sequence: CDR1 MNHEY, CDR2 SVGAGI. The sequencing here drew on CD4+ T cells sorted from PBMCs, taken about 41 days after the first yellow fever vaccination. V gene TRBV6-5 combines with J gene TRBJ1-5; 10 bases are a match to TRBD1. This clonotype was sampled from a young man who received the YFV17D yellow fever vaccine. DNA of the CDR3: TGTGCCAGCAGCCCGGGACAGGGGTTATATCAGCCCCAGCATTTT. It encodes CASSPGQGLYQPQHF.